This paragraph covers one T cell receptor (beta chain) sequence. This clonotype was seen just once. Its antigen remains undetermined. No clone much larger than this one lies a single base away; base qualities are absent. Resting on one read, the evidence is weak. RNA was extracted using the RNeasy kit, and about 0.45 to 1 ug of the RNA was reverse transcribed with random hexamers. TCR beta CDR3 regions were amplified with the immunoSEQ multiplex PCR assay covering 54 Vbeta and 13 Jbeta segments. To correct PCR amplification bias, a synthetic template baseline was used for both primer optimization and computational correction. For the original study's pipeline: Only productive sequences were kept, with reads annotated to V, D and J genes according to IMGT and analyzed in immunoSEQ Analyzer. Clonality was calculated as one minus the Shannon entropy normalized by log2 of the number of productive unique sequences. For each patient and control, public and private clones were evaluated within the 100 most prevalent clones. Susac-specific clones were defined as absent from healthy and MS cohorts, around 970 published viral clones and other ImmuneACCESS disease sequences. The raw public data were reprocessed by TCRdb itself: fastp quality trimming at Q25, MiXCR clonotype calling, in-frame beta chains only. Identical CDR3 protein sequences are pooled into one entry, listed with their most common genes and DNA. TCRdb, not the original authors, processed these V and J calls. The sample table shows 120,000 or so distinct CDR3 sequences, and about 95% are seen once. The ten largest clonotypes hold more than 0.25% of the sample.

This sample is part of a study of CD8 T cells in Susac syndrome (dated 2019 in TCRdb). Study-level background: Of the Susac syndrome patients who were sequenced, roughly six had clinically active disease and eight or nine were in clinical remission. The clonality of the CD8+ T cell repertoire was compared across approximately 12 healthy donors, some 14 Susac syndrome patients and roughly 15 multiple sclerosis patients. At blood withdrawal, Susac syndrome patients were therapy-naive, treated with corticosteroids (with IVIg additionally given to some), or treated with IVIg alone. Repertoire sequencing was used to test whether CD8+ T cell activation and differentiation in Susac syndrome was antigen driven.

Overall results and qualifications from the work: Under 20 and five Susac-specific public clones were found in the total CD8+ and CD8+ TEMRA repertoires, respectively. The number of individuals in the TCR sequencing and HLA analysis was acknowledged as relatively small. CD8+ repertoires in Susac syndrome showed clonal expansion, which was highest in CD8+ TEMRA cells and was greater in clinically active patients than in remitting patients.

High-throughput TCR beta sequencing profiled peripheral blood CD8+ and CD4+ T cells from healthy donors, Susac syndrome patients and multiple sclerosis patients. Recently defined diagnostic criteria for definite or probable disease were met by the Susac syndrome patients. CD8+ TEMRA cells were enriched by FACS, while bulk CD8+ and CD4+ T cells were purified by magnetic negative isolation. Blood was collected in EDTA tubes and processed within 24 hours, with PBMCs isolated through density gradient centrifugation. PBMCs intended for TCR sequencing were frozen in liquid nitrogen and were later thawed in a 37 degrees C water bath. The sorted or isolated CD4+, CD8+ and CD8+ TEMRA cells reached a purity of at least 90%. The CDR3 spans 17 residues, from the cysteine through the phenylalanine. Only CDR3 DNA is held: 51 bases, read in frame from base 1. V loses 0 bases of germline sequence and J loses 0 bases, and the interval between the two ends is 12 bases. Looking up the germline V gene yields CDR1 LGHNA and CDR2 YSLEER.

The specimen was CD8+ T cells from PBMCs. The TCR sequence derives from a human donor with Susac syndrome. The chain is made from TRBV4-3 and TRBJ2-1, with the D call perhaps TRBD1 or TRBD2, as 5 bases match in each case. The DNA is TGCGCCAGCAGCCAAGAACATGGGACCAGCTCCTACAATGAGCAGTTCTTC. It translates to CASSQEHGTSSYNEQFF.